Given below is one T cell receptor beta chain in context. Its antigen remains unknown. The data originate from a study of glioma-infiltrating T cells. Study-level findings and limits: Very few CDR3 sequences were shared between tissue and blood. Tissue-blood divergence was below expectation in non-neoplastic patients, above in gliomas.

Using RNA template, CDR3s of TCR alpha and beta were amplified with iRepertoire arm-PCR. Input was roughly 85-450 ng of tissue mRNA or PBMC total RNA. TCRdb passed the multiplex PCR reads through MiXCR, listing each CDR3 protein once. The sample consists of around 93,000 distinct CDR3 sequences, 40% of them appearing once. V lost 2 bases, J lost 7 bases, and 8 bases lay in between. The V gene's germline CDR1 is SGHTA and CDR2 FQGNSA. The CDR3 totals 13 residues. The V call is TRBV7-2, the J call TRBJ2-2; no reliable D call. The TCR comes from a human donor with low-grade glioma or glioblastoma, undergoing nonglioma brain surgery, or in good health (not recorded which). The sample was glioma tissue, nonneoplastic brain tissue, or PBMCs (not recorded which). The CDR3 sequence is CASSLSPSGELFF. CDR3 nucleotides: TGTGCCAGCAGCTTAAGTCCTAGCGGGGAGCTGTTTTTT.